This entry describes one T cell receptor beta chain. Antigen specificity is unknown. TCR beta CDR3 regions were amplified from RNA transcripts. The HTBI primer set served for first-round RT-PCR of the TCR CDR3. One entry per CDR3 protein results from TCRdb running MiXCR on the multiplex PCR reads. This table holds 450,000 to 700,000 distinct CDR3 sequences, around 45% found once. These data come from a study of T cells in Graves' hyperthyroidism and ophthalmopathy. The study, taken as a whole, reports: Ophthalmopathy onset followed model prediction by a median about 6.5 months.

V lost 4 bases and J lost 0, with 13 bases in between. The CDR3 is 15 residues long. Germline assignment: CDR1 SGHTA and CDR2 FQGNSA. This clonotype originated in an adult woman with Graves' disease, either hyperthyroidism or ophthalmopathy (not recorded which). The sequencing sample was made of peripheral blood or thyroid tissue (not recorded which). The chain joins TRBV7-2 to TRBJ2-7, with D tentatively TRBD2 (6 bases). CDR3 bases: TGTGCCAGCAGCTCTAGGGGACTTAGCTCCTACGAGCAGTACTTC. Translation gives CASSSRGLSSYEQYF.